The 18 T cell receptor beta chains below come from one sample, sequenced in a study of blood T cell repertoires in COVID-19 (dated by TCRdb to 2019 to 2021). Receptor amplification or capture employed the immunoSEQ multiplex PCR assay. TCRdb carries this immuneACCESS record with in-frame sequences only. Its versions omit some clonotypes, under half of them owing to an unresolved V gene in the studies checked, with the rest unexplained. This sample comprises over 150,000 clones, roughly 84% of them detected only once. The ten largest clonotypes hold over 6.5% of the sample. The sequenced sample consisted of peripheral blood. These receptors came from a woman in her forties with COVID-19, enrolled during active disease.

The chain recombines TRBV19 with TRBJ1-5; 9 positions agree with TRBD1. The CDR3 has 16 amino acids. Germline V gene data show CDR1 as LNHDA and CDR2 as SQIVND (reference sequence). V gave up 10 bases and J gave up 6 bases; unmatched junction bases: 16. CDR3 DNA sequence: TGTGCCACTGTCGAGCGGACAGGGGTCTTAAGTCAGCCCCAGCATTTT. Its translation is CATVERTGVLSQPQHF. The entire variable domain, with the rest obtained from reference TRBV19 and TRBJ1-5, is as follows: DGGITQSPKYLFRKEGQNVTLSCEQNLNHDAMYWYRQDPGQGLRLIYYSQIVNDFQKGDIAEGYSVSREKKESFPLTVTSAQKNPTAFYLCATVERTGVLSQPQHFGDGTRLSIL.

This sequence joins TRBV27 and TRBJ2-7; D gene unclear. Germline V gene lookup returns CDR1 MNHEY and CDR2 SMNVEV (reference sequence). Trimming took 5 bases from V and 3 from J, leaving 14 bases between them. The CDR3 loop spans 14 amino acids. CDR3 DNA sequence: TGTGCCAGCAGTCTCGTTGTCCCAGGCTACGAGCAGTACTTC. Translation: CASSLVVPGYEQYF.

This clone turned up a few times. The chain combines TRBV7-9 with TRBJ1-5; 7 positions agree with TRBD1. The length of the CDR3 is 14 residues. Germline lookup yields CDR1 SEHNR and CDR2 FQNEAQ (reference sequence). V lost 4 bases to trimming and J lost 8 bases; unmatched junction nucleotides: 8. For the CDR3, the DNA is TGTGCCAGCAGCTGGGCCTCCGGACAGGAGCCCCAGCATTTT. It codes for CASSWASGQEPQHF.

The chain employs TRBV19 and TRBJ2-4; the match to TRBD2 covers 7 bases. Germline CDR1 LNHDA, CDR2 SQIVND (reference sequence). The CDR3 contains 16 residues. V dropped 5 bases and J dropped 0; count of bases not matched to a gene: 7. CDR3 DNA: TGTGCCAGTAGTTTGACGGGACTATTAGCCAAAAACATTCAGTACTTC. This codes for CASSLTGLLAKNIQYF.

The chain uses TRBV19 and TRBJ1-2; 8 positions agree with TRBD1. The CDR3 contains 15 residues. V lost 5 bases to trimming and J lost 3 bases; unmatched junction nucleotides: 8. The germline CDR1 and CDR2 sequences are LNHDA and SQIVND (reference sequence). Here the CDR3 reads CASSPDPQGDYGYTF. The CDR3 DNA sequence: TGTGCCAGTAGTCCCGACCCACAGGGGGACTATGGCTACACCTTC.

This clone has a single count. J is TRBJ2-7 and V is TRBV14; D might be TRBD2 (5 bases). Germline CDR1 SGHDN, CDR2 FVKESK. The CDR3 totals 13 residues. The V end lost 3 bases, the J end lost 5 bases, and 11 bases lay between the germline ends. CDR3 in amino acids: CASSHRTANEQYF. The CDR3 region has the DNA TGTGCCAGCAGCCACCGGACTGCTAACGAGCAGTACTTC.

This chain links TRBV7-9 with TRBJ1-2; possible D gene TRBD1, 5 bases. The CDR3 totals 16 residues. The germline CDR1 and CDR2 sequences are SEHNR and FQNEAQ (reference sequence). Trimming stripped 1 base from V and 3 bases from J, with 15 bases between. CDR3 loop: CASSLGAGGIDYGYTF. CDR3 in DNA: TGTGCCAGCAGCTTAGGAGCCGGGGGAATCGACTATGGCTACACCTTC.

In nucleotides, the CDR3 is TGTGCCAGCAGTTTAGACAGGGTGGGGAATCAGCCCCAGCATTTT. Translation gives CASSLDRVGNQPQHF. This sequence joins TRBV27 and TRBJ1-5; 7 positions agree with TRBD1. V was pared by 2 bases and J by 4 bases, with 5 bases of the junction left unmatched. The CDR3 has 15 amino acids. Per the germline V gene, CDR1 is MNHEY and CDR2 is SMNVEV (reference sequence).

This chain links TRBV5-1 with TRBJ2-3, with a tentative D call TRBD2 (5 bases). Germline CDR1 reads SGHRS; CDR2 reads YFSETQ. V lost 0 bases and J lost 6, with 20 bases in between. This CDR3 is 17 amino acids long. CDR3 residues: CASSLGPATRSYDTQYF. The CDR3 coding sequence is TGCGCCAGCAGCTTGGGGCCCGCTACTAGATCTTACGATACGCAGTATTTT. Full variable domain (remainder filled in from reference TRBV5-1 and TRBJ2-3): KAGVTQTPRYLIKTRGQQVTLSCSPISGHRSVSWYQQTPGQGLQFLFEYFSETQRNKGNFPGRFSGRQFSNSRSEMNVSTLELGDSALYLCASSLGPATRSYDTQYFGPGTRLTVL.

This sequence joins TRBV28 and TRBJ1-2; TRBD1 might be the D (6 bases). Germline V gene sequence: CDR1 MDHEN, CDR2 SYDVKM. This CDR3 is built from 17 residues. Trimming removed 4 bases from V and 6 bases from J, with 24 bases in between. CDR3 region: CASSSPSGGRLTHGYTF. The CDR3 region has the DNA TGTGCCAGCAGTTCCCCGAGCGGGGGGCGGCTTACTCATGGCTACACCTTC.

This rearrangement joins TRBV18 to TRBJ1-5, with TRBD1 as a possible D gene (5 bases). The V end was cut by 2 bases, the J end by 6 bases, with 11 bases between. CDR3 length: 14 amino acids. The germline CDR1 and CDR2 sequences are KGHSH and LQKENI. The CDR3 loop reads CASSPGQGAQPQHF. CDR3 coding DNA: TGTGCCAGCTCACCAGGGCAGGGCGCTCAGCCCCAGCATTTT.

The rearrangement links TRBV27 to TRBJ1-2; weak D call: TRBD1 (6 bases). From germline, CDR1 is MNHEY and CDR2 SMNVEV (reference sequence). The CDR3 is made up of 14 amino acids. V lost 4 bases, J lost 3 bases, and 12 bases lay in between. The DNA of the CDR3 is TGTGCCAGCAGTTCGTTGGACAGCGACTATGGCTACACCTTC. Amino acids: CASSSLDSDYGYTF.

This rearrangement joins TRBV28 to TRBJ2-2, with D possibly being TRBD2 (6 bases). Germline V CDR1 and CDR2: MDHEN, SYDVKM. Trimming cost V 11 bases and J 0 bases, with 13 bases left between them. The CDR3 runs 14 residues. CDR3 in DNA: TGTGCCCTCAAGGGAGGCACGAACACCGGGGAGCTGTTTTTT. It is translated as CALKGGTNTGELFF. The full variable domain, its missing parts supplied by reference TRBV28 and TRBJ2-2, is DVKVTQSSRYLVKRTGEKVFLECVQDMDHENMFWYRQDPGLGLRLIYFSYDVKMKEKGDIPEGYSVSREKKERFSLILESASTNQTSMYLCALKGGTNTGELFFGEGSRLTVL.

The chain is built from TRBV5-6 and TRBJ1-6; D is perhaps TRBD1 (6 bases). V was clipped by 4 bases and J by 15 bases, with 26 bases between them. CDR3 length: 16 residues. The germline V gene has CDR1 SGHDT and CDR2 YYEEEE. The CDR3 region is CASSIPGQGRGLLLHF. The DNA of the CDR3 is TGTGCCAGCAGCATCCCGGGGCAGGGGCGAGGCCTTCTCCTCCACTTT. The full variable domain, in which reference TRBV5-6 and TRBJ1-6 provide the parts outside the CDR3, is DAGVTQSPTHLIKTRGQQVTLRCSPKSGHDTVSWYQQALGQGPQFIFQYYEEEERQRGNFPDRFSGHQFPNYSSELNVNALLLGDSALYLCASSIPGQGRGLLLHFGNGTRLTVT.

This rearrangement joins TRBV5-1 to TRBJ1-1, with D maybe TRBD1 (6 bases). V gave up 4 bases and J gave up 4 bases, with 11 bases separating them. This CDR3 has 13 residues. CDR1 is SGHRS and CDR2 is YFSETQ in the germline V gene. CDR3: CASSQGKSTEAFF. The CDR3 DNA follows: TGCGCCAGCAGCCAGGGGAAATCCACTGAAGCTTTCTTT.

Here the CDR3 reads CASSPPRGGNSPLHF. The CDR3 DNA is TGTGCCAGCAGCCCCCCCCGAGGGGGTAATTCACCCCTCCACTTT. The chain links TRBV11-2 to TRBJ1-6; D possibly corresponds to TRBD1 (6 bases). Trimming removed 5 bases from V and 6 bases from J, with 14 bases in between. CDR3 length equals 15 residues. CDR1 is SGHAT, CDR2 FQNNGV, per germline.

V and J are TRBV27 and TRBJ1-1; 11 nucleotides agree with TRBD1. The trim removed 6 bases at V and 5 bases at J, leaving 8 bases unmatched. CDR1 is MNHEY, CDR2 SMNVEV, per germline (reference sequence). CDR3 length: 15 amino acids. The CDR3 spells CASSQGTGGQTEAFF. The CDR3 DNA is TGTGCCAGCAGCCAGGGGACAGGGGGACAAACTGAAGCTTTCTTT.

The chain is built from TRBV12-5 and TRBJ1-1, with TRBD1 identical over 8 bases. The CDR3 runs 16 residues. Germline V gene data show CDR1 as LGHNT and CDR2 as FRNRAP. The V gene end was trimmed by 0 bases and the J gene end by 7 bases; junction bases not matched to a gene: 10. This chain's CDR3 is CASGLVVQGVNVEAFF. The CDR3, as DNA: TGTGCTAGTGGTTTGGTAGTACAGGGGGTGAACGTTGAAGCTTTCTTT.